This TCR beta chain was obtained from a study of monozygotic twins with inflammatory bowel disease. General study findings and limits: Telling apart the different T cell subtypes was not possible.

On this clonotype itself: The antigen remains undetermined.

TCRdb re-called the 5' RACE reads and catalogs CDR3 proteins one per entry, DNA excluded. This table holds around 450,000 distinct CDR3 sequences. From whole blood, total RNA was isolated without any sorting of T cells. The sequenced sample was blood. The sequence was collected from a human donor with ulcerative colitis or Crohn's disease, or a healthy co-twin of an affected twin (not recorded which).

The CDR3 loop is CASGGWREDEQFF. This chain joins TRBV2 and TRBJ2-1; TCRdb gives TRBD2 as the D gene, but with no DNA this cannot be confirmed. The CDR3 is 13 residues long. CDR1 and CDR2 (germline): SNHLY, FYNNEI.